This passage covers 21 T cell receptor beta chains from one sample sequenced in a study of T-cell reconstitution after alpha-beta-depleted transplantation in children. Preparation of the TCRbeta library was carried out with unique molecular identifiers. Via MiXCR, TCRdb re-called the PCR reads, giving one row per CDR3 protein. This sample has more than 200,000 distinct CDR3 sequences, with 20% to 30% found just once. Here the sequenced sample was PBMCs, mostly from graft donor cells, taken 360 days after TCRalphabeta/CD19-depleted stem cell transplant. Receptor source: a female patient under 10 years old who had a stem cell transplant for congenital amegakaryocytic thrombocytopenia, so the T cells may come from the graft donor.

The genes are TRBV5-1 and TRBJ2-3; D gene ambiguous. V lost 0 bases and J 2 bases, leaving 13 bases between the germline ends. The CDR3 has 16 amino acids. Per germline, CDR1 SGHRS and CDR2 YFSETQ. The CDR3 region has the DNA TGCGCCAGCAGCTTGGTAGGCAGGCGCCACACAGATACGCAGTATTTT. Its protein product is CASSLVGRRHTDTQYF.

There are a few counts of this clonotype. The chain carries TRBV7-9 and TRBJ1-6; possibly TRBD1 for D (5 bases). CDR1 is SEHNR, CDR2 FQNEAQ, per germline (reference sequence). Trimming shortened V by 3 bases and J by 11 bases, and 14 bases separated the two germline ends. The CDR3 contains 14 residues. CDR3 DNA: TGTGCCAGCAGCTTCGGGTGGGGGGAGCCACCCCTCCACTTT. It codes for CASSFGWGEPPLHF.

This clonotype was seen more than once but under ten times. The chain couples TRBV20-1 to TRBJ2-7; D not resolved. CDR1 is DFQATT and CDR2 is SNEGSKA in the germline V gene (reference sequence). This CDR3 has 11 residues. Trimming pared 3 bases from V and 5 bases from J, leaving 8 bases between. Written as DNA, the CDR3 is TGCAGTGCTAGTACTCGGGACGAGCAGTACTTC. Protein: CSASTRDEQYF.

This clonotype has only a few counts. The rearrangement links TRBV5-1 to TRBJ2-1; tentatively, D is TRBD1 (7 bases). Trimming removed 0 bases from V and 8 bases from J, with 12 bases in between. CDR1 and CDR2 (germline): SGHRS, YFSETQ. CDR3 length equals 14 residues. The CDR3 nucleotides are TGCGCCAGCAGCTTGGCTCAGGGGGGCGATGAGCAGTTCTTC. This gives the protein CASSLAQGGDEQFF. Combining the CDR3 with reference TRBV5-1 and TRBJ2-1 gives the whole variable domain KAGVTQTPRYLIKTRGQQVTLSCSPISGHRSVSWYQQTPGQGLQFLFEYFSETQRNKGNFPGRFSGRQFSNSRSEMNVSTLELGDSALYLCASSLAQGGDEQFFGPGTRLTVL.

This clonotype was seen only once. With a much larger clone just one base away, this may be a read error. The genes are TRBV5-1 and TRBJ2-3; weak D call: TRBD2 (5 bases). Germline assignment: CDR1 SGHRS and CDR2 YFSETQ. This CDR3 has 14 amino acids. The CDR3 region is CANSLGADTDTQYF. The CDR3, as DNA: TGCGCCAACAGCTTGGGAGCAGACACAGATACGCAGTATTTT.

This clonotype was recorded a few times. V is TRBV12-3 or TRBV12-4 and J is TRBJ1-4; D not certain. This CDR3 has 11 amino acids. V was pared by 6 bases and J by 7 bases, with 6 bases between. The CDR3 nucleotides are TGTGCCAGCAGCCCTCGTGAAAAACTGTTTTTT. It encodes CASSPREKLFF.

The gene calls are TRBV29-1 and TRBJ2-1; D uncertain. The V end lost 5 bases, the J end lost 6 bases, and 11 bases lay between the germline ends. From germline, CDR1 is SQVTM and CDR2 ANQGSEA. This CDR3 region has 12 residues. The CDR3 reads CSVRQAPNEQFF. CDR3 DNA: TGCAGCGTTCGGCAGGCCCCCAATGAGCAGTTCTTC.

The V and J genes are TRBV10-3 and TRBJ2-1; 7 positions agree with TRBD1. Looked up from germline, CDR1 is ENHRY and CDR2 is SYGVKD. This CDR3 is built from 15 residues. Trimming cost V 10 bases and J 4 bases; bases outside gene matches: 13. The DNA of the CDR3 is TGTGCCACCCTCCTAGACAGGGCGAAGTACAATGAGCAGTTCTTC. It is translated as CATLLDRAKYNEQFF.

The chain's CDR3 is CAIKDRAGDEQFF. CDR3 coding DNA: TGTGCCATCAAAGACAGGGCTGGCGATGAGCAGTTCTTC. The chain carries TRBV10-3 and TRBJ2-1; the match to TRBD1 covers 7 bases. The V and J ends lost 7 bases and 8 bases, in that order; junction bases with no gene match: 8. The CDR3 is 13 residues long. Germline V lookup: CDR1 ENHRY, CDR2 SYGVKD.

V and J are TRBV5-1 and TRBJ2-5; D is perhaps TRBD1 or TRBD2 (5 bases each). The CDR3 has 14 residues. The V gene's germline CDR1 is SGHRS and CDR2 YFSETQ. The V end lost 1 base, the J end lost 5 bases, and 12 bases lay between the germline ends. DNA of the CDR3: TGCGCCAGCAGCTTGTGGGGGAATCCGGAGACCCAGTACTTC. Protein product: CASSLWGNPETQYF.

V usage is TRBV4-2 and J usage is TRBJ1-6; D remains unclear. Trimming shortened V by 0 bases and J by 8 bases, and 17 bases separated the two germline ends. Germline-derived CDR1 and CDR2 are LGHNA and YNFKEQ. The CDR3 runs 17 residues. For the CDR3, the DNA is TGTGCCAGCAGCCAAGATATTTTTGGGAGGGTAGATTCACCCCTCCACTTT. It is translated as CASSQDIFGRVDSPLHF.

The rearrangement uses TRBV4-3 and TRBJ1-2; D gene uncertain. Germline-derived CDR1 and CDR2 are LGHNA and YSLEER. Deletions cut 0 bases from V and 4 bases from J, with 15 bases between. CDR3 length equals 16 residues. The CDR3 coding sequence is TGCGCCAGCAGCCAAGAAATCGGATCTAGAGGCTATGGCTACACCTTC. This encodes CASSQEIGSRGYGYTF.

Only a few counts were recorded for this clonotype. The chain is built from TRBV30 and TRBJ1-5; 7 bases align to TRBD1. After removal of 2 bases from V and 5 bases from J, the junction contained 9 bases not matched to a gene. This CDR3 is built from 15 residues. Germline-derived CDR1 and CDR2 are GTSNPN and SVGIG (reference sequence). CDR3 DNA: TGTGCCTGGAGTTCTATGACAGGGAAGGATCAGCCCCAGCATTTT. This sequence encodes CAWSSMTGKDQPQHF.

In its sample, this clonotype was seen a few times. The chain combines TRBV19 with TRBJ1-1, with D maybe TRBD1 (6 bases). The V gene's germline CDR1 is LNHDA and CDR2 SQIVND (reference sequence). The V end lost 5 bases, the J end lost 1 base, and 11 bases lay between the germline ends. The CDR3 totals 14 residues. Here the CDR3 reads CASSWRTANTEAFF. CDR3 coding DNA: TGTGCCAGTAGTTGGCGGACAGCGAACACTGAAGCTTTCTTT.

This clonotype was seen at least ten times. This sequence joins TRBV5-1 and TRBJ2-6; 8 bases line up with TRBD1. The germline V gene encodes CDR1 SGHRS and CDR2 YFSETQ. The V segment lost 4 bases and the J segment 1 base; nucleotides outside the gene matches: 7. The length of the CDR3 is 17 residues. Here the CDR3 reads CASSPGQDFSGANVLTF. Here the CDR3 DNA reads TGCGCCAGCAGCCCGGGACAGGATTTTTCTGGGGCCAACGTCCTGACTTTC.

The chain joins TRBV7-8 to TRBJ2-1; D gene unclear. Germline V gene sequence: CDR1 SGHVS, CDR2 FQNEAQ. The V end was cut by 5 bases, the J end by 7 bases, with 3 bases between. The CDR3 consists of 10 residues. DNA for the CDR3: TGTGCCAGCAGCCAGAATGAGCAGTTCTTC. The encoded protein is CASSQNEQFF.

The chain links TRBV29-1 to TRBJ2-2; D call uncertain. CDR1 is SQVTM, CDR2 ANQGSEA, per germline. The CDR3 sequence is 14 residues long. The CDR3 DNA sequence: TGCATCAAGAAGCCCCAGTCCCGCACCGGGGAGCTGTTTTTT. Protein product: CIKKPQSRTGELFF.

This rearrangement joins TRBV20-1 to TRBJ2-7; 8 bases fit TRBD1. In germline, CDR1 is DFQATT, CDR2 SNEGSKA (reference sequence). The CDR3 totals 16 residues. The J segment lost 6 bases and the V segment lost 1 base, leaving 14 bases of the junction unmatched. In DNA form, the CDR3 reads TGCAGTGCTAGAGGGCCGATCTCACAGGGGGGTCCCGAGCAGTACTTC. Translation: CSARGPISQGGPEQYF.

This sequence joins TRBV12-3 or TRBV12-4 and TRBJ2-2; a possible D gene is TRBD1 (5 bases). This CDR3 spans 16 amino acids. Trimming shortened V by 0 bases and J by 3 bases, and 11 bases separated the two germline ends. Here the CDR3 DNA reads TGTGCCAGCAGTTTAGCCGGTTTAGGGGACACCGGGGAGCTGTTTTTT. It yields the protein CASSLAGLGDTGELFF.

This chain links TRBV12-3 or TRBV12-4 with TRBJ2-7; D unclear. V was pared by 3 bases and J by 0 bases, with 9 bases between. This CDR3 is 14 amino acids long. CDR3 DNA sequence: TGTGCCAGCAGTTTTTGGGGAAGCTCCTACGAGCAGTACTTC. Protein sequence: CASSFWGSSYEQYF.

The V gene is TRBV9, the J gene TRBJ2-1, with D unclear. Germline CDR1 and CDR2: SGDLS and YYNGEE. The CDR3 has 17 amino acids. V gave up 0 bases and J gave up 1 base, with 14 bases separating them. For the CDR3, the DNA is TGTGCCAGCAGCGTAGAGGGTGCTCACCTTTCCTACAATGAGCAGTTCTTC. This translates into CASSVEGAHLSYNEQFF.